Shown below are 32 T cell receptor beta chains from a single sample sequenced in a study of CD4 T cells in relation to SARS-CoV-2 and coronaviruses (dated by TCRdb to the early 2020s). These receptors' targets are unknown. CD4+ T cells from unexposed donors were collected before the COVID-19 pandemic (2011-2018). After around ten days of culture, CD4+ T cells were isolated with the EasySep CD4+ T cell isolation kit. Library preparation used the immunoSEQ multiplex PCR assay. TCRdb's version of the immuneACCESS table is confined to in-frame rearrangements and falls short of the full clone set. An unresolved V gene accounts for under half of the shortfall where checked; the remainder is of unknown origin. This sample lists about 24,000 clones; roughly 80% were detected once. The ten largest clones add up to roughly 16% of the sample. Sequencing used CD4+ T cells from PBMCs, cultured in vitro. These receptors were obtained from a human donor in good health.

The J gene is TRBJ2-1, the V gene TRBV3-1 (or the pseudogene TRBV3-2); D may match TRBD1 or TRBD2 (5 bases each). Germline V gene data show CDR1 as LGHDT and CDR2 as YNNKEL (reference sequence). Trimming took 0 bases from V and 8 from J, leaving 20 bases between them. CDR3 length equals 17 residues. The CDR3 coding sequence is TGTGCCAGCAGCCAAGATGGCCTGGGACCTACCGGCGATGAGCAGTTCTTC. It encodes CASSQDGLGPTGDEQFF.

The chain has TRBV5-4 and TRBJ2-1; 7 bases align to TRBD2. CDR3 size: 16 residues. The junction had 8 bases not matched to a gene; V was cut back by 5 bases and J by 0 bases. Germline CDR1 reads SGHNT; CDR2 reads YYREEE (reference sequence). In DNA, the CDR3 is TGTGCCAGCAGACTTAGCGGGTCCGCCTCCTACAATGAGCAGTTCTTC. Translating gives CASRLSGSASYNEQFF.

The chain carries TRBV12-1 and TRBJ1-1; the DNA was not compared with TRBD1, the D call given in the table. TRBV12-1 is flagged as a pseudogene. The CDR3 totals 16 residues. CDR3 amino acids: CASSLISTGGAGLAFF. CDR3 bases: TGTGCCAGCAGCCTGATCTCGACAGGGGGCGCAGGGCTGGCTTTCTTT.

V gene TRBV29-1 combines with J gene TRBJ2-1, with 9 positions matching TRBD1. The trim removed 6 bases at V and 7 bases at J, leaving 10 bases unmatched. The CDR3 is 14 amino acids. Germline values: CDR1 SQVTM, CDR2 ANQGSEA. CDR3 in amino acids: CSVPGQGNRNEQFF. CDR3 bases: TGCAGCGTCCCGGGACAGGGTAATAGGAATGAGCAGTTCTTC.

The chain uses TRBV5-1 and TRBJ2-1, with D tentatively TRBD2 (6 bases). This CDR3 is 16 amino acids long. The germline V gene has CDR1 SGHRS and CDR2 YFSETQ. Trimming left V 0 bases short and J 2 bases short, with 12 bases between. The CDR3 loop reads CASSLVWEATYNEQFF. In DNA form, the CDR3 reads TGCGCCAGCAGCTTGGTTTGGGAGGCCACCTACAATGAGCAGTTCTTC.

The chain joins TRBV9 to TRBJ2-2, with 11 bases lining up with TRBD1. Trimming cost V 0 bases and J 3 bases; bases outside gene matches: 13. This CDR3 has 20 amino acids. CDR1 and CDR2 from the germline V gene are SGDLS and YYNGEE. CDR3 in DNA: TGTGCCAGCAGCGTAGCCCCGGGACAGGGGGTTTTGAGGTACACCGGGGAGCTGTTTTTT. Amino acid sequence: CASSVAPGQGVLRYTGELFF.

CDR3 loop: CATSRGQGDYEQYF. Here the CDR3 DNA reads TGTGCCACCAGTAGGGGACAGGGGGACTACGAGCAGTACTTC. This chain uses TRBV24-1 with TRBJ2-7, with 11 bases fitting TRBD1. The germline V gene encodes CDR1 KGHDR and CDR2 SFDVKD. The CDR3 has 14 amino acids. After removal of 6 bases from V and 3 bases from J, the junction contained 3 bases not matched to a gene.

This clone has only a few counts. CDR3 DNA: TGTGCCAGTGGGACTAGCGGGAGTCCCACAGATACGCAGTATTTT. This translates into CASGTSGSPTDTQYF. The gene calls are TRBV19 and TRBJ2-3; TRBD2 matches at 14 bases. V trimming: 8 bases; J trimming: 2 bases; junction bases outside the gene matches: 3. This CDR3 contains 15 residues. Looked up from germline, CDR1 is LNHDA and CDR2 is SQIVND (reference sequence).

The CDR3 reads CASSPQGAGDGYTF. CDR3 DNA: TGCGCCAGCAGCCCACAGGGGGCCGGGGATGGCTACACCTTC. J is TRBJ1-2 and V is TRBV5-1; TRBD1 matches 9 bases. The CDR3 covers 14 residues. Trimming took 4 bases from V and 6 from J; bases not matched to a gene: 7. The germline V gene has CDR1 SGHRS and CDR2 YFSETQ.

This clone was recorded a few times. The gene calls are TRBV3-1 (or the pseudogene TRBV3-2) and TRBJ1-5; 9 bases fit TRBD1. This CDR3 has 14 amino acids. With V trimmed by 3 bases and J by 6 bases, 3 bases remained unmatched. Germline CDR1 is LGHDT and CDR2 is YNNKEL (reference sequence). The CDR3 coding sequence is TGTGCCAGCAGCCATGGGACAGGGACTCAGCCCCAGCATTTT. This gives the protein CASSHGTGTQPQHF.

The J gene is TRBJ1-1, the V gene TRBV28; D unclear. V lost 5 bases to trimming and J lost 11 bases, with 15 bases between them. CDR1 and CDR2 (germline): MDHEN, SYDVKM. The CDR3 spans 12 residues. In DNA form, the CDR3 reads TGTGCCAGCAGTCCCCCTGCGAGGCAGGCTTTCTTT. This translates into CASSPPARQAFF. The full variable domain, its missing parts supplied by reference TRBV28 and TRBJ1-1, is DVKVTQSSRYLVKRTGEKVFLECVQDMDHENMFWYRQDPGLGLRLIYFSYDVKMKEKGDIPEGYSVSREKKERFSLILESASTNQTSMYLCASSPPARQAFFGQGTRLTVV.

The chain uses TRBV10-3 and TRBJ1-1; D unresolved. The CDR3 runs 11 residues. V lost 6 bases, J lost 7 bases, and 9 bases lay in between. Germline lookup yields CDR1 ENHRY and CDR2 SYGVKD. As DNA, the CDR3 is TGTGCCATCAGACGGACTGATGAAGCTTTCTTT. Its protein product is CAIRRTDEAFF.

This chain uses TRBV29-1 with TRBJ2-2; D might be TRBD1 (6 bases). The CDR3 runs 14 residues. Germline V gene sequence: CDR1 SQVTM, CDR2 ANQGSEA. The ends were cut back, 7 bases at V and 1 base at J, with 13 bases in the middle. CDR3 residues: CSARTEMNTGELFF. CDR3 coding DNA: TGCAGCGCCCGGACAGAGATGAACACCGGGGAGCTGTTTTTT.

The chain has TRBV11-1 and TRBJ2-1; 7 bases are shared with TRBD2. Trimming at V came to 5 bases and at J to 7 bases, leaving 14 bases not matched to a gene. Germline CDR1 is SGHAT and CDR2 is FQDESV (reference sequence). The CDR3 has 16 amino acids. The CDR3 reads CASSPRLAVLRNEQFF. CDR3 in DNA: TGTGCCAGCAGCCCGCGACTAGCCGTTCTTCGGAATGAGCAGTTCTTC.

The chain joins TRBV28 to TRBJ1-5, with 8 bases that match TRBD1. The ends lost 5 bases at V and 1 base at J; junction bases unmatched: 7. The CDR3 has 16 residues. From germline, CDR1 is MDHEN and CDR2 SYDVKM. In DNA form, the CDR3 reads TGTGCCAGCAGTCCTCGGACAGGGACGAGCAATCAGCCCCAGCATTTT. Amino acid sequence: CASSPRTGTSNQPQHF.

The gene calls are TRBV6-5 and TRBJ1-3; D perhaps matches TRBD1 (5 bases). Germline V gene data show CDR1 as MNHEY and CDR2 as SVGAGI. Trimming shortened V by 5 bases and J by 3 bases, and 11 bases separated the two germline ends. CDR3 length: 14 amino acids. The CDR3 protein is CASSTRDRGNTIYF. DNA of the CDR3: TGTGCCAGCAGTACCCGGGACCGTGGAAACACCATATATTTT.

This chain links TRBV28 with TRBJ2-1; D is unclear. Germline V lookup: CDR1 MDHEN, CDR2 SYDVKM. This CDR3 spans 13 amino acids. Trimming pared 7 bases from V and 2 bases from J, leaving 9 bases between. The CDR3 coding sequence is TGTGCCAGCACTCAGGCCCCCTACAATGAGCAGTTCTTC. It translates to CASTQAPYNEQFF.

V gene TRBV18 combines with J gene TRBJ1-1; D is ambiguous. V was shortened by 1 base and J by 3 bases, with 9 bases between the two germline ends. Germline CDR1 KGHSH, CDR2 LQKENI. CDR3 length equals 14 residues. The CDR3 sequence is CASSPQGMDTEAFF. DNA for the CDR3: TGTGCCAGCTCACCACAGGGTATGGACACTGAAGCTTTCTTT.

V is TRBV18 and J is TRBJ1-5; no definite D call. This CDR3 comprises 13 residues. The germline V gene encodes CDR1 KGHSH and CDR2 LQKENI. Trimming took off 2 bases at V and 1 base at J, with 3 bases between the two ends. DNA of the CDR3: TGTGCCAGCTCACCAGTGAGCAATCAGCCCCAGCATTTT. Translating gives CASSPVSNQPQHF.

The DNA of the CDR3 is TGTGCCAGCAGCTTGTATTCCAGCTCTGGAAACACCATATATTTT. As protein: CASSLYSSSGNTIYF. The J gene is TRBJ1-3, the V gene TRBV5-6; no clear D. The CDR3 has 15 residues. V lost 1 base, J lost 0 bases, and 8 bases lay in between. Germline V gene sequence: CDR1 SGHDT, CDR2 YYEEEE.

The CDR3 here is CASSETPGNTIYF. As DNA, the CDR3 is TGTGCCAGCAGTGAGACCCCTGGAAACACCATATATTTT. The gene calls are TRBV2 and TRBJ1-3; no firm D call. The CDR3 covers 13 residues. Per the germline V gene, CDR1 is SNHLY and CDR2 is FYNNEI. Deletions cut 3 bases from V and 2 bases from J, with 5 bases between.

The chain has TRBV12-3 or TRBV12-4 and TRBJ2-1, with D possibly being TRBD2 (5 bases). This CDR3 has 12 amino acids. Trimming cost V 3 bases and J 12 bases, with 12 bases left between them. The CDR3 sequence: CASSLIGRGQFF. For the CDR3, the DNA is TGTGCCAGCAGTTTGATCGGACGGGGGCAGTTCTTC.

This chain uses TRBV11-1 with TRBJ2-5, with D possibly matching TRBD1 (6 bases). The ends were cut back, 6 bases at V and 5 bases at J, with 19 bases in the middle. Germline values: CDR1 SGHAT, CDR2 FQDESV (reference sequence). The CDR3 has 15 amino acids. The CDR3 region is CASSPLQGVYETQYF. CDR3 DNA: TGTGCCAGCAGTCCCTTACAGGGAGTCTACGAGACCCAGTACTTC.

The chain is built from TRBV13 and TRBJ1-6; 10 bases align to TRBD1. The CDR3 loop spans 15 amino acids. Looked up from germline, CDR1 is PRHDT and CDR2 is FYEKMQ (reference sequence). J gave up 7 bases and V 5 bases, and 5 bases lay outside the gene matches. The DNA of the CDR3 is TGTGCCAGCAGCAGAAGGACAGGGGGAAATTCACCCCTCCACTTT. This encodes CASSRRTGGNSPLHF.

The chain carries TRBV5-8 and TRBJ2-3; maybe TRBD2 (5 bases). There are 13 residues in the CDR3. CDR1 is SGHTS and CDR2 is YDEGEE in the germline V gene. V lost 0 bases and J 4 bases, leaving 6 bases between the germline ends. DNA of the CDR3: TGTGCCAGCAGCTTGGCGGGGTCAGATACGCAGTATTTT. It specifies CASSLAGSDTQYF.

This clone was seen a handful of times. The genes are TRBV18 and TRBJ1-1; unclear D gene. This CDR3 is built from 13 residues. Germline CDR1 KGHSH, CDR2 LQKENI. The V and J ends lost 6 bases and 7 bases respectively, with 15 bases between them. The CDR3, as DNA: TGTGCCAGCTCCCGTGTGGTGGAGGTTGAAGCTTTCTTT. It yields the protein CASSRVVEVEAFF.

The gene calls are TRBV7-2 and TRBJ2-2; 7 positions agree with TRBD2. Germline loops: CDR1 SGHTA, CDR2 FQGNSA. The trim removed 2 bases at V and 1 base at J, leaving 7 bases unmatched. The CDR3 length is 17 residues. The CDR3 loop is CASSLNSLAENTGELFF. The CDR3 nucleotides read TGTGCCAGCAGCTTAAATTCCCTAGCGGAGAACACCGGGGAGCTGTTTTTT.

This clone was detected only a few times. The chain has TRBV7-9 and TRBJ1-5; D unresolved. This CDR3 has 14 residues. The germline CDR1 and CDR2 sequences are SEHNR and FQNEAQ (reference sequence). Trimming took off 1 base at V and 6 bases at J, with 10 bases between the two ends. CDR3 sequence reads: CASSLDNLLQPQHF. In nucleotides, the CDR3 is TGTGCCAGCAGCTTAGATAATTTGCTTCAGCCCCAGCATTTT.

The V call is TRBV3-1 (or the pseudogene TRBV3-2), the J call TRBJ1-1; D may be TRBD1 (6 bases). CDR1 is LGHDT, CDR2 YNNKEL, per germline (reference sequence). This CDR3 is built from 19 residues. Trimming removed 1 base from V and 4 bases from J, with 25 bases in between. The CDR3 here is CASSQVHGSRQVYGTEAFF. DNA of the CDR3: TGTGCCAGCAGCCAAGTCCACGGAAGCAGACAGGTCTATGGCACTGAAGCTTTCTTT.

V and J are TRBV15 and TRBJ1-2, with 11 bases matching TRBD1. V trimming: 0 bases; J trimming: 7 bases; junction bases outside the gene matches: 10. There are 17 residues in the CDR3. CDR1 LNHNV and CDR2 YYDKDF come from the germline V gene (reference sequence). CDR3 coding DNA: TGTGCCACCAGCAGAGAATATTCTGGACAGGGGGCGGGTGGCTACACCTTC. It is translated as CATSREYSGQGAGGYTF.

This clone occurred a few times. V usage is TRBV24-1 and J usage is TRBJ2-6, with 9 bases identical to TRBD1. V was clipped by 10 bases and J by 2 bases; unmatched bases: 2. The CDR3 contains 14 residues. Germline values: CDR1 KGHDR, CDR2 SFDVKD. The CDR3 DNA reads TGTGCCACAGGACAGGGGACTGGGGCCAACGTCCTGACTTTC. This gives the protein CATGQGTGANVLTF.

The chain is built from TRBV14 and TRBJ2-1; no definite D call. CDR3 length: 14 amino acids. Germline CDR1 is SGHDN and CDR2 is FVKESK. The ends were cut back, 2 bases at V and 2 bases at J, with 7 bases in the middle. The CDR3 sequence: CASSQSVTYNEQFF. The DNA of the CDR3 is TGTGCCAGCAGCCAATCTGTAACCTACAATGAGCAGTTCTTC.